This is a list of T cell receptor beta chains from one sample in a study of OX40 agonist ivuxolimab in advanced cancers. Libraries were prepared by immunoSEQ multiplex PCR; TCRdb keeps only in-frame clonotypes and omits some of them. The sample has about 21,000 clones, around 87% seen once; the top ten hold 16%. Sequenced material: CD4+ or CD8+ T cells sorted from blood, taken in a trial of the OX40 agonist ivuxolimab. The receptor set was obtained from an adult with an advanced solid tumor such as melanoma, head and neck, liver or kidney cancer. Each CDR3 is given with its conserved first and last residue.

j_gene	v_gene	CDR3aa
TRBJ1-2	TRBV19	CASSMRDNYGYTF
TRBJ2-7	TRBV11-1	CASSWDYSYEQYF
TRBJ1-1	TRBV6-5	CASSPTGNTEAFF
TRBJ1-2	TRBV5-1	CASSFRTGYGYTF
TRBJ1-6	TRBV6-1	CASSEAPGTGNSPLHF
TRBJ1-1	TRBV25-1	CASSVGKTEAFF
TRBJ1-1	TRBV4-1	CASSSIANTEAFF
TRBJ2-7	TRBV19	CASSTTSGGPWEQYF
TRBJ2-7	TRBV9	CASSVAGTLYEQYF
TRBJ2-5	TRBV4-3	CASSRLTGTGETQYF
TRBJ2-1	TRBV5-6	CASSISAKYSNEQFF
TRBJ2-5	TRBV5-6	CASSLESGGGQETQYF
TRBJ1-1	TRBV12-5	CASGLVLMNTEAFF
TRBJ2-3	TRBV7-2	CASSQSTDTQYF
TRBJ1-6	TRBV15	CATSEKSDSPLHF
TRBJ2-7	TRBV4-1	CASSLSRGLEQYF
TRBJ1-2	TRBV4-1	CASSPTSGASYGYTF
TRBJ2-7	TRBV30	CAWTLDSAYEQYF
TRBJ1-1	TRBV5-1	CASSLDDMNTEAFF
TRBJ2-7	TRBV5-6	CASSLLEREQYF
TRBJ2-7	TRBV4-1	CASSPIGGWDLEVDEQYF
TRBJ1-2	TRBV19	CASSDGGFYGYTF
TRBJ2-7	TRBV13	CASSLEGKGPKQYF
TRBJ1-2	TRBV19	CASSIGDKGFF
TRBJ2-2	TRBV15	CATSKGNTGELFF
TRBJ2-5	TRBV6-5	CASSPGGQETQYF
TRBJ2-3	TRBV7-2	CASSGRNTDTQYF
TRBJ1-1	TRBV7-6	CASSQTGNTEAFF
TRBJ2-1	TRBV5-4	CASSLSPYNEQFF
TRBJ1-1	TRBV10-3	CAIRRTEENTEAFF
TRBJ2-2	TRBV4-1	CASSLRMGDTGELFF
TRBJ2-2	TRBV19	CASSTPSGGPGTGELFF
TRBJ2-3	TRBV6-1	CASSEALQGADTQYF
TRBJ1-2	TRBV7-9	CASSLDNRGYGYTF
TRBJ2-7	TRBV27	CASSLGPESSYEQYF
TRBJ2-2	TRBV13	CASSFAGGAGELFF
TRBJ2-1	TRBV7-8	CASSPKTGSNEQFF
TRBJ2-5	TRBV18	CASSRGQGPQETQYF
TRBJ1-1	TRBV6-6	CASSYEGETEAFF
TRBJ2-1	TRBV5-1	CASSLDRAIYNEQFF
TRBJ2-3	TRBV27	CASRAVLAGLFTDTQYF
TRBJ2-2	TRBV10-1	CASSESVGSATGELFF
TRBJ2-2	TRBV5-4	CASSLVAGGPNTGELFF
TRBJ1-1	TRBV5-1	CASSDGQTDLMNTEAFF
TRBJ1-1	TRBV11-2	CASSPPMTRLGNTEAFF
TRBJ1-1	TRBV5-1	CASSLARHTEAFF
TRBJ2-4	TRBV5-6	CASSYEGTQGHIQYF